This TCR beta chain stems from a study of blood T cell repertoires in COVID-19. Study as a whole: Italy, Spain and the United States were the sources of the convalescent and acute COVID-19 samples. Nucleic acid was either cDNA or gDNA, and it came from T cells, B-cell-depleted T cells, or PBMCs.

V lost 2 bases, J lost 4 bases, and 10 bases lay in between. Germline-derived CDR1 and CDR2 are SGHRS and YFSETQ. The CDR3 extends over 13 amino acids. In the authors' methods: Amplifying reference gene primers gave estimates of nucleated cell counts. Measured with immunoSEQ multiplex PCR; TCRdb has only the in-frame clones, and not every one. V, J and clone size derive from that table, while D and trimming were established from the DNA sequence. The sample has 150,000 to 200,000 clones; roughly 80% are singletons. This clonotype was sampled from a man in his sixties with acute or convalescent COVID-19. The chain uses TRBV5-1 and TRBJ2-7; tentatively, D is TRBD2 (5 bases). The sequencing input was peripheral blood. The CDR3 DNA sequence: TGCGCCAGCAGCTTACTAGTTGGGTACGAGCAGTACTTC. Its protein product is CASSLLVGYEQYF.